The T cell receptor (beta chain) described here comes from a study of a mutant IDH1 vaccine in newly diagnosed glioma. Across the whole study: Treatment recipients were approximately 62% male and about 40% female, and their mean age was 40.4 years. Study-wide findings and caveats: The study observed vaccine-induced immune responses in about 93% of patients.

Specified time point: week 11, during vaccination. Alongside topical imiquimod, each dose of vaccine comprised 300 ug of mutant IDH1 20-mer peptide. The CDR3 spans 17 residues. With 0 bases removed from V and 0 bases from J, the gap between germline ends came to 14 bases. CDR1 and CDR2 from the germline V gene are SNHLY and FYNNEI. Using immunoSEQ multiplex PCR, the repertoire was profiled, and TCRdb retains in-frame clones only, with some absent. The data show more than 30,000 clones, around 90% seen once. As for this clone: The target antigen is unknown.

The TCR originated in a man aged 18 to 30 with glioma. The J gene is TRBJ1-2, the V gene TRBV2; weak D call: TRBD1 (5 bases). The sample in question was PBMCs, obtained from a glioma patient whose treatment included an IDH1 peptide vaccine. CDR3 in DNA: TGTGCCAGCAGTGAAGCCCTCCGGGGGGTGTCTAACTATGGCTACACCTTC. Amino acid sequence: CASSEALRGVSNYGYTF.